This TCR beta chain emerged from a study of T cells in Graves' hyperthyroidism and ophthalmopathy. General study findings and limits: Expanded thyroid clonotypes (above 0.001) were mostly also found in blood. Ophthalmopathy was predicted by the model a median of around 5.9 months ahead of onset.

The length of the CDR3 is 14 residues. Germline CDR1 and CDR2: SGHRS and YFSETQ. Trimming cost V 1 base and J 5 bases, with 7 bases left between them. Amplified TCR beta CDR3 regions came from RNA transcripts. With the HTBI primer set, the TCR CDR3 went through a first round of RT-PCR. In TCRdb, the multiplex PCR reads were re-called with MiXCR into one record per CDR3 protein. This sample has about 700,000 distinct CDR3 sequences; 14% occur once, and the top ten carry about a tenth. Hyperthyroidism was newly diagnosed in patients aged 18 to 65 (duration under 2 months). Exclusion criteria comprised uncontrolled infection, other autoimmune disease, pregnancy or lactation. Concerning this clonotype: The antigen is undetermined.

Sample: blood. The V and J genes are TRBV5-1 and TRBJ1-6, with D perhaps matching TRBD1 (6 bases). The clonotype was recovered from a woman between 18 and 29 years old with Graves' hyperthyroidism. The CDR3 region has the DNA TGCGCCAGCAGCTTGTCAGGGGATAATTCACCCCTCCACTTT. Translation gives CASSLSGDNSPLHF.